This TCR beta chain was retrieved from a study of blood T cell repertoires in COVID-19 (dated by TCRdb to 2020 to 2021). In the study overall: Samples covering the acute and convalescent phases of COVID-19 were provided by collaborators in the United States, Italy and Spain. Sample metadata almost always included a de-identified subject ID, COVID-19 status, age in years and sex. Deeply sampled blood TCRbeta repertoires from subjects exposed to, actively infected with, or recovered from COVID-19 were included in the dataset. Samples were obtained from the ongoing ImmuneRACE study (first 160 participants) and from over 1,000 subjects provided by 6 global collaborators. The repertoires were released in a freely available public database intended as a resource for research on the immune response to SARS-CoV-2. Where available, HLA class I and class II types were obtained from metadata supplied by the sample provider rather than from assay-based typing. The material from the prospective study consisted of cDNA or gDNA derived from T cells, B-cell-depleted T cells, or PBMCs. Results the study describes overall, beyond this receptor: The amount of clinical and demographic metadata varied by source and participant and was provided uncurated.

The count of this clone is one. Its antigen has not been determined. Base qualities are not provided; no much larger clone lies one nucleotide away. TCRbeta CDR3 regions were amplified from genomic DNA using the immunoSEQ Assay, a bias-controlled multiplex PCR. On the study's bioinformatics: Within the assay, amplification of reference gene primers was used to estimate how many nucleated cells each sample contained. To quantify the absolute abundance of each unique TCRbeta CDR3 rearrangement, sequence reads were collapsed and filtered. For each sample, productive Simpson clonality was calculated by taking the square root of Simpson's diversity index across productive rearrangements. TCRdb took over this immuneACCESS table, retaining in-frame rearrangements with V and J assigned. Such tables are incomplete; in checked studies, under half of the missing clones stem from an unresolved V gene, and the remainder is unexplained. The V and J calls and clone size are taken from that table; D and trimming were inferred from the DNA. The sample yields roughly 67,000 clones; 84% were counted once. The ten top clones hold around 9.5% of the sample.

Taken from cysteine to phenylalanine, the CDR3 has 16 residues. Just the 48-base CDR3 DNA is kept, in frame starting at base 1. CDR1 SGHRS and CDR2 YFSETQ were looked up in the germline V gene. The junction shows trimming of 0 bases on V and 1 base on J, plus 10 bases between the germline ends. The collaborating institutions used their own protocols to collect whole blood in K2EDTA tubes. Collaborator samples were shipped for TCRbeta analysis as frozen whole blood, isolated PBMCs, or DNA extracted from either sample type. The TCR comes from a man in his forties or fifties with active COVID-19. The chain uses TRBV5-1 and TRBJ2-2; the D gene is perhaps TRBD1, on 5 matching bases. The sample consisted of peripheral blood. The DNA reads TGCGCCAGCAGCTTGGAGCCGCAGGGGAACACCGGGGAGCTGTTTTTT. It translates as CASSLEPQGNTGELFF.